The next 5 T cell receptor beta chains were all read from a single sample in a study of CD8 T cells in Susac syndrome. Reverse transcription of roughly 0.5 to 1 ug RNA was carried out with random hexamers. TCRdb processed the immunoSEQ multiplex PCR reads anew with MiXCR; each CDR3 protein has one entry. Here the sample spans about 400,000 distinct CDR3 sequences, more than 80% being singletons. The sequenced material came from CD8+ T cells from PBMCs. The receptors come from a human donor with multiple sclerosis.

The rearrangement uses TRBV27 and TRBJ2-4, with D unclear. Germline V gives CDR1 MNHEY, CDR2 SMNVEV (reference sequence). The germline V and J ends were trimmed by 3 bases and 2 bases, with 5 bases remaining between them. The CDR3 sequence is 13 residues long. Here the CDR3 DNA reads TGTGCCAGCAGTTTGGGGTCCAAAAACATTCAGTACTTC. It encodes CASSLGSKNIQYF.

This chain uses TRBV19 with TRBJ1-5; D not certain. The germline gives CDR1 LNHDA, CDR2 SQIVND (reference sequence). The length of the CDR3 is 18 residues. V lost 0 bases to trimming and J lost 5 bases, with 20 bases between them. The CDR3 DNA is TGTGCCAGTAGTATAGATCTCGGCGCAGCGCACCCTCATCAGCCCCAGCATTTT. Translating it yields CASSIDLGAAHPHQPQHF. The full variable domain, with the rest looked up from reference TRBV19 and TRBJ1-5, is DGGITQSPKYLFRKEGQNVTLSCEQNLNHDAMYWYRQDPGQGLRLIYYSQIVNDFQKGDIAEGYSVSREKKESFPLTVTSAQKNPTAFYLCASSIDLGAAHPHQPQHFGDGTRLSIL.

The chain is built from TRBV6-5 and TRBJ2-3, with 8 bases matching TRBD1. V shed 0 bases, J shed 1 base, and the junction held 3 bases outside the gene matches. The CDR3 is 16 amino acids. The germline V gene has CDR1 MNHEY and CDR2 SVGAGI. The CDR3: CASSYSTGEGTDTQYF. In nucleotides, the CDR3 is TGTGCCAGCAGTTACTCGACAGGGGAAGGCACAGATACGCAGTATTTT.

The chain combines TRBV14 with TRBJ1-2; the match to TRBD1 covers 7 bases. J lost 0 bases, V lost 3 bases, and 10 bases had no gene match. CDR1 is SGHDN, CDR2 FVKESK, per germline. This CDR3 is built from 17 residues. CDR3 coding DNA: TGTGCCAGCAGCCAGTACGGGACAGCATTAGCTAACTATGGCTACACCTTC. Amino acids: CASSQYGTALANYGYTF.

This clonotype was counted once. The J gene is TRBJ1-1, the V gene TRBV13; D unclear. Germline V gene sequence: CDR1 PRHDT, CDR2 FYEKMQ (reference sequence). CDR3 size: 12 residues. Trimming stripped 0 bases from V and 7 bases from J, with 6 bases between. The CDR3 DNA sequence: TGTGCCAGCAGCTTAGGTTGGGGTGAAGCTTTCTTT. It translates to CASSLGWGEAFF. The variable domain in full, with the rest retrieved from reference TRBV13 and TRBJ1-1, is AAGVIQSPRHLIKEKRETATLKCYPIPRHDTVYWYQQGPGQDPQFLISFYEKMQSDKGSIPDRFSAQQFSDYHSELNMSSLELGDSALYFCASSLGWGEAFFGQGTRLTVV.